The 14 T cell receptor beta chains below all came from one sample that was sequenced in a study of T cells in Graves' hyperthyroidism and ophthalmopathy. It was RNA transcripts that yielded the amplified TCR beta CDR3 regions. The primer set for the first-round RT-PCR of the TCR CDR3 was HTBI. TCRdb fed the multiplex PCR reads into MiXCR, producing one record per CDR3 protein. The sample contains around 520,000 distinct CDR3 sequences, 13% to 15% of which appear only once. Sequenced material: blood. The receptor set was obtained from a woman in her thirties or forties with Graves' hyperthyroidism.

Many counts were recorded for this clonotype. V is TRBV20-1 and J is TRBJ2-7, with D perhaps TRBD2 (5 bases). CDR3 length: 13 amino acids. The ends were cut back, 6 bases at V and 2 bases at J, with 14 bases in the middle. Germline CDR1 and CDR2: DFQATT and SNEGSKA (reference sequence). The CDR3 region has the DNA TGCAGTGCATGGGCTAGCTCGGCCTACGAGCAGTACTTC. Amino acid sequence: CSAWASSAYEQYF.

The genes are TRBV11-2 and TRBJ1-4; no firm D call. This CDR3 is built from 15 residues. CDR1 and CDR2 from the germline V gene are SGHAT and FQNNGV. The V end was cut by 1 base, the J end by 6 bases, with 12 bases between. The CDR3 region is CASSLGVGRDEKLFF. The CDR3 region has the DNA TGTGCCAGCAGCTTAGGAGTCGGTAGGGATGAAAAACTGTTTTTT.

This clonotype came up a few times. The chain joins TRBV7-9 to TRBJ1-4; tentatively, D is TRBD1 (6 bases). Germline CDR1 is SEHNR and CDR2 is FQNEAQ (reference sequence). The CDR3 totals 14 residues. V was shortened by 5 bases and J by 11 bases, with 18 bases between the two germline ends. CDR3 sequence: CASSPIGTTKKLFF. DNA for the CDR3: TGTGCCAGCAGCCCAATAGGGACAACAAAGAAACTGTTTTTT.

Here the CDR3 DNA reads TGTGCCAGCTCGGATAGCCTGGGGGGAAACACCATATATTTT. This encodes CASSDSLGGNTIYF. V usage is TRBV6-1 and J usage is TRBJ1-3; no firm D call. CDR3 size: 14 residues. Germline assignment: CDR1 MNHNS and CDR2 SASEGT. Trimming pared 8 bases from V and 4 bases from J, leaving 15 bases between.

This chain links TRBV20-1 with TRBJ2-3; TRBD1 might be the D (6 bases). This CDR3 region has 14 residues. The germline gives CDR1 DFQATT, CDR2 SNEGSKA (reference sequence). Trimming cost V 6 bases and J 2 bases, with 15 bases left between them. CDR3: CSAVDSSFTDTQYF. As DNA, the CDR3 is TGCAGTGCCGTGGACAGCTCCTTCACAGATACGCAGTATTTT.

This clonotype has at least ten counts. The CDR3 bases are TGTGCCAGCAGCTTAGTGGGCAGTGGGCAGTTCTTC. Amino acids: CASSLVGSGQFF. V usage is TRBV11-1 and J usage is TRBJ2-1; D gene uncertain. Germline lookup yields CDR1 SGHAT and CDR2 FQDESV (reference sequence). The CDR3 is 12 residues long. V was cut by 1 base and J by 12 bases, with 10 bases left in between.

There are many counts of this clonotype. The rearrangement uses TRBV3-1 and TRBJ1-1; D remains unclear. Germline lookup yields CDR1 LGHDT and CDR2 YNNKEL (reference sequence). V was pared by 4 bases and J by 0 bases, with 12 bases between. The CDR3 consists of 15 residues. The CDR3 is CASSPSDRMNTEAFF. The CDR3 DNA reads TGTGCCAGCAGCCCGTCGGATCGGATGAACACTGAAGCTTTCTTT.

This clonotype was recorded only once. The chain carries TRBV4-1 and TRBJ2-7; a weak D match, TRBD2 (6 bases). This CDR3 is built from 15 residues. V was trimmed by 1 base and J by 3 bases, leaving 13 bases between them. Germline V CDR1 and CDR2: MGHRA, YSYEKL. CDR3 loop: CASSQVELGGYEQYF. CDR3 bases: TGCGCCAGCAGCCAAGTGGAGTTGGGAGGCTACGAGCAGTACTTC.

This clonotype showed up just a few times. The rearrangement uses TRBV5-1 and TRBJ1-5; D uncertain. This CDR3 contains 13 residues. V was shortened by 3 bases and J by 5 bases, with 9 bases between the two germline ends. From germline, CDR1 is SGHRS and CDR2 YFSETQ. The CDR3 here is CASSSNLDQPQHF. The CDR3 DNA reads TGCGCCAGCAGCTCAAACTTGGATCAGCCCCAGCATTTT.

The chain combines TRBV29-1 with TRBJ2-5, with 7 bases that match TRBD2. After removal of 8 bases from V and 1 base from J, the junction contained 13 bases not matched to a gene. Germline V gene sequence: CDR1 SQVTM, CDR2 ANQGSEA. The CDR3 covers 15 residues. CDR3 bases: TGCAGCACAACGGAAGGCGGGAGCTCCCAAGAGACCCAGTACTTC. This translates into CSTTEGGSSQETQYF.

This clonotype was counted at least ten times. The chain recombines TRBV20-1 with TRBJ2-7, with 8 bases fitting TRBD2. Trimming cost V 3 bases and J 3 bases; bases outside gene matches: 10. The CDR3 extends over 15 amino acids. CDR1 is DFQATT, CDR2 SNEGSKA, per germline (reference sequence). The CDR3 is CSASVTSGAFYEQYF. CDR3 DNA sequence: TGCAGTGCTAGTGTAACTAGCGGAGCTTTCTACGAGCAGTACTTC.

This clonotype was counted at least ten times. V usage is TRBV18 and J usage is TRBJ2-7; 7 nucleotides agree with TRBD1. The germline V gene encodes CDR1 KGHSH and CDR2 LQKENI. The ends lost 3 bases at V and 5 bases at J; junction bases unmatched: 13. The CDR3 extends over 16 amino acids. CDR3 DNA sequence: TGTGCCAGCTCACCGAGTAACAGGGGCCTGGTCAACGAGCAGTACTTC. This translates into CASSPSNRGLVNEQYF.

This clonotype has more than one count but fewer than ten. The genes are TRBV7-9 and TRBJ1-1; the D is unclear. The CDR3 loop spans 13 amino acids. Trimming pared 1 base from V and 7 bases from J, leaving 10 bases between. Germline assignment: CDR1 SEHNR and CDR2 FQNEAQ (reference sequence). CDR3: CASSLVAGIEAFF. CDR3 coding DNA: TGTGCCAGCAGCTTAGTGGCGGGTATTGAAGCTTTCTTT.

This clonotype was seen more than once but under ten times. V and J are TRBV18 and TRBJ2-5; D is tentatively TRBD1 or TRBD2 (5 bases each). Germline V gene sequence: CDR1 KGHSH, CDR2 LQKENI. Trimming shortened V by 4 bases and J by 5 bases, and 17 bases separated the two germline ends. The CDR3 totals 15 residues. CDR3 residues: CASSQNRITGETQYF. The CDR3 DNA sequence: TGTGCCAGCTCACAGAACAGGATAACGGGGGAGACCCAGTACTTC.